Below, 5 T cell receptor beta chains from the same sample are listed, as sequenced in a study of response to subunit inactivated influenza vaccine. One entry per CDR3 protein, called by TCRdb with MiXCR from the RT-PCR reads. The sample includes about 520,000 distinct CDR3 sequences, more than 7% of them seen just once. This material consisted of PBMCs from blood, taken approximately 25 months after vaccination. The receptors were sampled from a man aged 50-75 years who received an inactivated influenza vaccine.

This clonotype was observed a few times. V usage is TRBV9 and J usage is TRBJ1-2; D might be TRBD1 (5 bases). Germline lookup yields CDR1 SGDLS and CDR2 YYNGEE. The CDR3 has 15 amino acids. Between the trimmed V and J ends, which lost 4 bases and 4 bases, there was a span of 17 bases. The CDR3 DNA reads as TGTGCCAGCAGCCCGGACATGGCTCTCGGCTATGGCTACACCTTC. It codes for CASSPDMALGYGYTF.

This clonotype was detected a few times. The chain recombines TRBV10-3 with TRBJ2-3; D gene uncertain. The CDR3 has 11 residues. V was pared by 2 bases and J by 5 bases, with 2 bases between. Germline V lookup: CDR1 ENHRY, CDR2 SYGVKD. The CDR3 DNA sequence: TGTGCCATCAGTGAGATAGATACGCAGTATTTT. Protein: CAISEIDTQYF.

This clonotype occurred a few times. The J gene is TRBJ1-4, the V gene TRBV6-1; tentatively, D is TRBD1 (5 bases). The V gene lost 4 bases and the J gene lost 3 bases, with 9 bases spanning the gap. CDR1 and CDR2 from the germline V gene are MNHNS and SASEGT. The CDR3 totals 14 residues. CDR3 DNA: TGTGCCAGCAGTGCGGGACTCTCTAATGAAAAACTGTTTTTT. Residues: CASSAGLSNEKLFF.

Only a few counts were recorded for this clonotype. The CDR3 loop is CASSLSSGRGDEQFF. The DNA of the CDR3 is TGTGCCAGCAGCTTAAGTAGCGGGAGAGGCGATGAGCAGTTCTTC. The chain uses TRBV7-2 and TRBJ2-1, with 9 positions matching TRBD2. Germline lookup yields CDR1 SGHTA and CDR2 FQGNSA. The CDR3 has 15 amino acids. Germline trimming cut 2 bases from V and 8 bases from J; bases unmatched to any gene: 7.

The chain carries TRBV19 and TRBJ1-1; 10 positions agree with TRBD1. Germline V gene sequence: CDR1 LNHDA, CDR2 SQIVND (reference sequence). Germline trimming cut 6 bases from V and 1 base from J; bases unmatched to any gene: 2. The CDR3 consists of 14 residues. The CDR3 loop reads CASRGQGKNTEAFF. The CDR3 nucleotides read TGTGCCAGTAGGGGACAGGGGAAGAACACTGAAGCTTTCTTT.